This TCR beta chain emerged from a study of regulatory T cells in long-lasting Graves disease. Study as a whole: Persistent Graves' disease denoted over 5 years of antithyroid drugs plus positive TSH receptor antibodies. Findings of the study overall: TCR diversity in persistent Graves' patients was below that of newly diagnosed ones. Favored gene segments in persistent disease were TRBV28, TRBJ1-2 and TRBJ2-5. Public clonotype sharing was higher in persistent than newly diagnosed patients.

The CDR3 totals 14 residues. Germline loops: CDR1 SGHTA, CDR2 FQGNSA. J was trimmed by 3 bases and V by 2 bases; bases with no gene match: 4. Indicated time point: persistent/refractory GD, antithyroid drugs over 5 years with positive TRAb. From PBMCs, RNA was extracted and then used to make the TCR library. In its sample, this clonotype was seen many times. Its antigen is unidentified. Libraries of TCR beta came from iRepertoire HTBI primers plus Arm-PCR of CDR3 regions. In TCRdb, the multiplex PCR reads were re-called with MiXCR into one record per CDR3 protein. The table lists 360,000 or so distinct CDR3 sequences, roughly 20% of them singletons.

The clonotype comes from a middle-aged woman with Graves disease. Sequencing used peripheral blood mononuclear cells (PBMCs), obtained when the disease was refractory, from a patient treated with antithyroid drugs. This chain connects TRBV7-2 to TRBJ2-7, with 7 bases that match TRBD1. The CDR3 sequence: CASSLYRGLYEQYF. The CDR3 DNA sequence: TGTGCCAGCAGCTTATACAGGGGCCTCTACGAGCAGTACTTC.